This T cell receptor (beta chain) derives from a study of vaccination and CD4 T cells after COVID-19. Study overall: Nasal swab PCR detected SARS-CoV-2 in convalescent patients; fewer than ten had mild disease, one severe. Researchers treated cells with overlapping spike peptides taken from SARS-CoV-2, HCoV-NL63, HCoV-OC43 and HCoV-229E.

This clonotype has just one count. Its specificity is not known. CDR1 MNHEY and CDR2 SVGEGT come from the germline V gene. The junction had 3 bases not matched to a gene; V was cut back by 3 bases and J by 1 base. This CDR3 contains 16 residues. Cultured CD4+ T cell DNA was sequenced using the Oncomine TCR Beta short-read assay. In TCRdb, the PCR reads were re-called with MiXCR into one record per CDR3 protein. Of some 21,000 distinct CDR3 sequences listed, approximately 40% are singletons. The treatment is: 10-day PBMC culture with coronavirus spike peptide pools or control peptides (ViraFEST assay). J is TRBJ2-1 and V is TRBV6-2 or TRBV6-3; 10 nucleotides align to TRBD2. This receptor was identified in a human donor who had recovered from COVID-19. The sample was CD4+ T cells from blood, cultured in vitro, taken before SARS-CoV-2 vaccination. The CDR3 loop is CASSYYSGGSYNEQFF. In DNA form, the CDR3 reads TGTGCCAGCAGTTATTATAGCGGGGGGTCCTACAATGAGCAGTTCTTC.